Below are 28 T cell receptor beta chains sequenced from a single sample in a study of blood T cell repertoires in COVID-19 (dated by TCRdb to 2020 to 2021). Libraries came from the immunoSEQ multiplex PCR assay. TCRdb obtained this table from immuneACCESS and retained in-frame rearrangements with V and J assigned. These tables miss some clones; where compared with another copy, unresolved V genes account for less than half of the shortfall, and the remainder is unexplained. This sample holds approximately 330,000 clones; around 92% were observed only once. The top ten hold roughly a tenth of the sample. Material for sequencing was PBMCs or T cells enriched from blood (not recorded which). These receptors originate from a young woman who had recovered from COVID-19.

The chain joins TRBV19 to TRBJ1-4, with D hard to call. The CDR3 loop spans 15 amino acids. The germline CDR1 and CDR2 sequences are LNHDA and SQIVND (reference sequence). With 3 bases removed from V and 0 bases from J, the gap between germline ends came to 8 bases. CDR3 DNA: TGTGCCAGTAGTATTGTTGAGGCAACTAATGAAAAACTGTTTTTT. Its protein product is CASSIVEATNEKLFF. Filled out from reference TRBV19 and TRBJ1-4, the complete variable domain reads DGGITQSPKYLFRKEGQNVTLSCEQNLNHDAMYWYRQDPGQGLRLIYYSQIVNDFQKGDIAEGYSVSREKKESFPLTVTSAQKNPTAFYLCASSIVEATNEKLFFGSGTQLSVL.

This chain links TRBV7-9 with TRBJ1-2; D is uncertain. The V and J ends lost 6 bases and 2 bases respectively, with 16 bases between them. The CDR3 is made up of 15 amino acids. Germline lookup yields CDR1 SEHNR and CDR2 FQNEAQ (reference sequence). CDR3 in DNA: TGTGCCAGCAGGCCCGGGAGGGTCCAAAACTATGGCTACACCTTC. Translation: CASRPGRVQNYGYTF.

This chain links TRBV2 with TRBJ2-2; TRBD1 agrees at 8 bases. The V gene end was trimmed by 4 bases and the J gene end by 5 bases; junction bases not matched to a gene: 6. Germline CDR1 reads SNHLY; CDR2 reads FYNNEI. The CDR3 spans 15 residues. This CDR3 is CASSATGVGTGELFF. The CDR3 bases are TGTGCCAGCAGTGCGACAGGGGTTGGAACCGGGGAGCTGTTTTTT.

This rearrangement joins TRBV19 to TRBJ1-2; D not resolved. The ends were cut back, 5 bases at V and 5 bases at J, with 9 bases in the middle. This CDR3 comprises 12 residues. Germline loops: CDR1 LNHDA, CDR2 SQIVND (reference sequence). The CDR3 sequence is CASSEDFYGYTF. Here the CDR3 DNA reads TGTGCCAGTAGTGAGGATTTTTATGGCTACACCTTC.

The chain recombines TRBV28 with TRBJ2-3, with D perhaps TRBD2 (6 bases). Germline CDR1 is MDHEN and CDR2 is SYDVKM. The CDR3 sequence is 15 residues long. V gave up 1 base and J gave up 2 bases, with 10 bases separating them. As DNA, the CDR3 is TGTGCCAGCAGTTTATTGGGACTGAACACAGATACGCAGTATTTT. This translates into CASSLLGLNTDTQYF.

The chain carries TRBV7-2 and TRBJ1-2; 9 bases align to TRBD1. V was pared by 2 bases and J by 7 bases, with 11 bases of the junction left unmatched. The CDR3 sequence is 16 residues long. Germline CDR1 reads SGHTA; CDR2 reads FQGNSA. In DNA form, the CDR3 reads TGTGCCAGCAGCTTATTCGTCGTGGGACAGGGACGTGGCTACACCTTC. Protein: CASSLFVVGQGRGYTF.

The V and J genes are TRBV4-2 and TRBJ2-5, with 9 bases lining up with TRBD2. Trimming at V came to 1 base and at J to 2 bases, leaving 11 bases not matched to a gene. Germline V gene sequence: CDR1 LGHNA, CDR2 YNFKEQ. The CDR3 is 18 residues long. CDR3 protein: CASSQGVGSSGEQETQYF. The CDR3 region has the DNA TGTGCCAGCAGCCAAGGGGTCGGCTCTAGCGGGGAACAAGAGACCCAGTACTTC.

The chain couples TRBV5-1 to TRBJ2-1; 7 bases align to TRBD2. CDR1 SGHRS and CDR2 YFSETQ come from the germline V gene. V dropped 1 base and J dropped 7; count of bases not matched to a gene: 8. This CDR3 spans 15 amino acids. The CDR3 DNA is TGCGCCAGCAGCTTGACGGCTAGCGGAGCTAATGAGCAGTTCTTC. Translating it yields CASSLTASGANEQFF.

V and J are TRBV6-5 and TRBJ2-4; TRBD2 might be the D (7 bases). V lost 3 bases and J lost 3, with 15 bases in between. Germline assignment: CDR1 MNHEY and CDR2 SVGAGI. This CDR3 contains 16 residues. CDR3 bases: TGTGCCAGCAGTTATAGTGTGGGAGGGGGCAAAAACATTCAGTACTTC. The encoded protein is CASSYSVGGGKNIQYF.

This chain joins TRBV5-6 and TRBJ2-1; a possible D gene is TRBD1 (6 bases). With 2 bases removed from V and 8 bases from J, the gap between germline ends came to 11 bases. There are 13 residues in the CDR3. Germline CDR1 SGHDT, CDR2 YYEEEE. The CDR3 is CASSLGQLDEQFF. The CDR3 DNA is TGTGCCAGCAGCTTAGGACAGTTGGATGAGCAGTTCTTC.

V is TRBV5-4 and J is TRBJ2-3; possibly TRBD2 for D (5 bases). This CDR3 region has 15 residues. The V gene's germline CDR1 is SGHNT and CDR2 YYREEE (reference sequence). The V end lost 2 bases, the J end lost 2 bases, and 12 bases lay between the germline ends. The CDR3: CASSFSATFTDTQYF. The CDR3 DNA reads as TGTGCCAGCAGCTTTAGCGCTACCTTCACAGATACGCAGTATTTT.

This clone occurred a few times. The chain links TRBV15 to TRBJ2-1; 9 nucleotides align to TRBD2. Germline CDR1 and CDR2: LNHNV and YYDKDF (reference sequence). There are 18 residues in the CDR3. V lost 0 bases and J lost 0; bases outside the gene matches: 6. The CDR3 nucleotides read TGTGCCACCAGCAGAGAAGCGGGAGGTTCCAGCTCCTACAATGAGCAGTTCTTC. Translated, it gives CATSREAGGSSSYNEQFF.

V and J are TRBV29-1 and TRBJ2-2; possibly TRBD2 for D (5 bases). CDR1 is SQVTM, CDR2 ANQGSEA, per germline. V was clipped by 3 bases and J by 9 bases, with 14 bases between them. The CDR3 is made up of 13 amino acids. CDR3 in amino acids: CSVDRGFDRELFF. The CDR3 bases are TGCAGCGTTGATCGGGGATTTGACCGGGAGCTGTTTTTT.

This sequence joins TRBV18 and TRBJ1-5, with D perhaps TRBD1 (5 bases). Per germline, CDR1 KGHSH and CDR2 LQKENI. Trimming pared 2 bases from V and 0 bases from J, leaving 11 bases between. CDR3 size: 16 residues. CDR3 nucleotides: TGTGCCAGCTCACCATTTACAGGCGATAGCAATCAGCCCCAGCATTTT. Its translation is CASSPFTGDSNQPQHF. The full variable domain, with the rest looked up from reference TRBV18 and TRBJ1-5, is NAGVMQNPRHLVRRRGQEARLRCSPMKGHSHVYWYRQLPEEGLKFMVYLQKENIIDESGMPKERFSAEFPKEGPSILRIQQVVRGDSAAYFCASSPFTGDSNQPQHFGDGTRLSIL.

The J gene is TRBJ1-2, the V gene TRBV6-5; no reliable D call. This CDR3 has 14 residues. The V end was cut by 0 bases, the J end by 1 base, with 6 bases between. Germline values: CDR1 MNHEY, CDR2 SVGAGI. The DNA for the CDR3 is TGTGCCAGCAGTTACTCTCGGGTTAACTATGGCTACACCTTC. It specifies CASSYSRVNYGYTF.

The chain links TRBV28 to TRBJ1-2, with 8 bases aligning to TRBD1. Germline values: CDR1 MDHEN, CDR2 SYDVKM. The junction had 6 bases not matched to a gene; V was cut back by 5 bases and J by 4 bases. This CDR3 has 14 residues. The DNA for the CDR3 is TGTGCCAGCAGTCGGGACAGGAACCTCTATGGCTACACCTTC. This encodes CASSRDRNLYGYTF.

The gene calls are TRBV4-1 and TRBJ2-5; a weak D match, TRBD2 (7 bases). The V gene's germline CDR1 is MGHRA and CDR2 YSYEKL. The CDR3 runs to 15 residues. V was clipped by 1 base and J by 4 bases, with 13 bases between them. This CDR3 is CASSQGSGGRETQYF. CDR3 sequence (DNA): TGCGCCAGCAGCCAAGGCTCCGGGGGGCGAGAGACCCAGTACTTC.

The chain uses TRBV5-1 and TRBJ2-7, with a weak D call TRBD1 (6 bases). The CDR3 is 16 amino acids. Trimming removed 3 bases at V and 1 base at J, with 17 bases between. The germline CDR1 and CDR2 sequences are SGHRS and YFSETQ. As DNA, the CDR3 is TGCGCCAGCAGCTCCTCAAACAGGGATTCATCCTACGAGCAGTACTTC. Amino acid sequence: CASSSSNRDSSYEQYF.

The chain recombines TRBV5-1 with TRBJ2-7; TRBD1 agrees at 10 bases. CDR1 is SGHRS and CDR2 is YFSETQ in the germline V gene. The CDR3 length is 18 residues. V dropped 5 bases and J dropped 6; count of bases not matched to a gene: 20. Here the CDR3 DNA reads TGCGCCAGCAGTCTGATTGGGACAGGGGCCGGTTTTCGGGCCGAGCAGTACTTC. Its protein product is CASSLIGTGAGFRAEQYF.

The sample holds a few counts of this clone. This chain connects TRBV28 to TRBJ1-2, with 9 bases aligning to TRBD1. CDR1 is MDHEN, CDR2 SYDVKM, per germline. The CDR3 totals 13 residues. Unmatched junction bases numbered 4, after V lost 7 bases and J lost 4 bases. CDR3 nucleotides: TGTGCCAGCACCCGGGACAGGGCCTATGGCTACACCTTC. Translating it yields CASTRDRAYGYTF.

The chain carries TRBV19 and TRBJ1-1; D call uncertain. Germline CDR1 and CDR2: LNHDA and SQIVND (reference sequence). V lost 0 bases, J lost 3 bases, and 8 bases lay in between. The CDR3 consists of 14 residues. The chain's CDR3 is CASSIDSQYTEAFF. DNA of the CDR3: TGTGCCAGTAGTATAGATTCGCAGTACACTGAAGCTTTCTTT.

The V gene is TRBV11-3, the J gene TRBJ2-3, with D tentatively TRBD1 (6 bases). The CDR3 extends over 15 amino acids. V lost 5 bases to trimming and J lost 4 bases, with 16 bases between them. Germline CDR1 reads SGHNT; CDR2 reads YENEEA. CDR3 coding DNA: TGTGCCAGCAGCCCCAGCGGAACAGGGTCAGATACGCAGTATTTT. It yields the protein CASSPSGTGSDTQYF. The entire variable domain, with the rest obtained from reference TRBV11-3 and TRBJ2-3, is as follows: EAGVVQSPRYKIIEKKQPVAFWCNPISGHNTLYWYLQNLGQGPELLIRYENEEAVDDSQLPKDRFSAERLKGVDSTLKIQPAELGDSAVYLCASSPSGTGSDTQYFGPGTRLTVL.

This clone was counted between two and nine times. J is TRBJ1-1 and V is TRBV13, with 7 bases lining up with TRBD1. Losses at the gene ends were 3 bases for V and 6 bases for J; bases not matched to a gene: 4. The CDR3 loop spans 13 amino acids. Germline V gene lookup returns CDR1 PRHDT and CDR2 FYEKMQ (reference sequence). The CDR3 region is CASSFGTAPEAFF. Here the CDR3 DNA reads TGTGCCAGCAGCTTTGGGACAGCCCCTGAAGCTTTCTTT.

J is TRBJ2-1 and V is TRBV29-1; the D is unclear. From germline, CDR1 is SQVTM and CDR2 ANQGSEA. The V and J ends lost 3 bases and 8 bases respectively, with 17 bases between them. The CDR3 sequence is 14 residues long. The CDR3 loop reads CSVETQRGDDEQFF. The DNA of the CDR3 is TGCAGCGTTGAGACCCAAAGAGGTGATGATGAGCAGTTCTTC.

The V call is TRBV28, the J call TRBJ2-7; 9 bases agree with TRBD2. From germline, CDR1 is MDHEN and CDR2 SYDVKM. The CDR3 has 15 amino acids. V lost 3 bases, J lost 2 bases, and 5 bases stayed unmatched. The CDR3 DNA is TGTGCCAGCAGTTTCAGCCTAGCGGGGACCTACGAGCAGTACTTC. Translation gives CASSFSLAGTYEQYF.

This sequence joins TRBV28 and TRBJ1-2; D gene ambiguous. There are 15 residues in the CDR3. The germline gives CDR1 MDHEN, CDR2 SYDVKM. The V gene lost 4 bases and the J gene lost 7 bases, with 19 bases spanning the gap. Here the CDR3 DNA reads TGTGCCAGCAGTTCTAGTCTAGGGAGATCAGGTGGCTACACCTTC. Its translation is CASSSSLGRSGGYTF.

The CDR3 is CASSMGRDRDQPQHF. The CDR3, as DNA: TGTGCCAGTAGTATGGGGCGGGACAGGGACCAGCCCCAGCATTTT. V and J are TRBV19 and TRBJ1-5; TRBD1 matches 9 bases. This CDR3 has 15 amino acids. The germline V gene has CDR1 LNHDA and CDR2 SQIVND (reference sequence). V lost 3 bases, J lost 7 bases, and 7 bases stayed unmatched.

This clone showed up just once. The J gene is TRBJ2-7, the V gene TRBV7-9, with D possibly matching TRBD1 (5 bases). This CDR3 is built from 16 residues. The V and J ends lost 4 bases and 0 bases respectively, with 16 bases between them. CDR1 is SEHNR, CDR2 FQNEAQ, per germline (reference sequence). In DNA form, the CDR3 reads TGTGCCAGCAGCTCCCCTACCTCGACAGTCTCCTACGAGCAGTACTTC. Translating it yields CASSSPTSTVSYEQYF.